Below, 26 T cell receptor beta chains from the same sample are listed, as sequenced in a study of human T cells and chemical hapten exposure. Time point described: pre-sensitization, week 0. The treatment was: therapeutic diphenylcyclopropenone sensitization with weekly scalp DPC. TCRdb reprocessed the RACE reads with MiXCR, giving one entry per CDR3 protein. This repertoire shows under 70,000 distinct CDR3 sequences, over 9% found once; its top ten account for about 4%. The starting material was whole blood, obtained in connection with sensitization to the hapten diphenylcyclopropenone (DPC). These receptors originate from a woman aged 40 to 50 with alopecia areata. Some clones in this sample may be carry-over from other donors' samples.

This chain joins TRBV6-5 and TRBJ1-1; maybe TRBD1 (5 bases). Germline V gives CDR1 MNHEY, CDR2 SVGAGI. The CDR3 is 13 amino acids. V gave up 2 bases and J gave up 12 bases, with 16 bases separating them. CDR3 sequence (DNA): TGTGCCAGCAGTTACGGAGGGCAGGGCTGGTCTTTCTTT. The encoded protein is CASSYGGQGWSFF.

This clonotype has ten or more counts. The CDR3 coding sequence is TGTGCCAGCAGCTTAACTGAAAGTAATTCACCCCTCCACTTT. Protein: CASSLTESNSPLHF. J is TRBJ1-6 and V is TRBV7-3; D unclear. Germline CDR1 SGHTA, CDR2 FQGTGA. V was cut by 0 bases and J by 6 bases, with 6 bases left in between. CDR3 length: 14 amino acids.

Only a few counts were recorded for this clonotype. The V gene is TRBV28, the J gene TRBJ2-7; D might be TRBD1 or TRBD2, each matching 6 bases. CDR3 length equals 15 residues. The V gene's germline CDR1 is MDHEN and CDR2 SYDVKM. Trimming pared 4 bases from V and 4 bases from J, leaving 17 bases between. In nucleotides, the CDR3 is TGTGCCAGCAGTTCAGGGGCACTAGGGACTTACGAGCAGTACTTC. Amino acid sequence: CASSSGALGTYEQYF.

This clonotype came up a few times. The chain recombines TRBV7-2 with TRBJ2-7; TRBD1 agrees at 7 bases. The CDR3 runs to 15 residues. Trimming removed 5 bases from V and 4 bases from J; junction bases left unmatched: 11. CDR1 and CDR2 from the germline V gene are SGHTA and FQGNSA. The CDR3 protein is CASSRRGLSSYEQYF. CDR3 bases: TGTGCCAGCAGCCGAAGGGGGCTCTCCTCTTACGAGCAGTACTTC.

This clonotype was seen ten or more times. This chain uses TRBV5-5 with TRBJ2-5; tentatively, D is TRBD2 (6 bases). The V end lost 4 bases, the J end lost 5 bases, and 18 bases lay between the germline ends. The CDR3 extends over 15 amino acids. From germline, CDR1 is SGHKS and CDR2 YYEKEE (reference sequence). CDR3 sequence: CASSQQPGVWETQYF. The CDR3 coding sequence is TGTGCCAGCAGCCAGCAGCCGGGAGTCTGGGAGACCCAGTACTTC.

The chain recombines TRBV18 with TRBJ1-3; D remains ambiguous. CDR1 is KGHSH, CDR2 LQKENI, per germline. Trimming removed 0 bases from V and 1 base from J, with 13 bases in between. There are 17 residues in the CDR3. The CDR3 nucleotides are TGTGCCAGCTCACCACCGGGGAGGCCTAATTCTGGAAACACCATATATTTT. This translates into CASSPPGRPNSGNTIYF.

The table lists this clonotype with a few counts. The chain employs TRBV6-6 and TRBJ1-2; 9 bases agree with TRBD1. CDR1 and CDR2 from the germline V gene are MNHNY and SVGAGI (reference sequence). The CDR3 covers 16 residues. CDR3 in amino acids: CAITGGQGGTNYGYTF. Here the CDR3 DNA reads TGTGCTATTACGGGGGGACAGGGAGGTACTAACTATGGCTACACCTTC.

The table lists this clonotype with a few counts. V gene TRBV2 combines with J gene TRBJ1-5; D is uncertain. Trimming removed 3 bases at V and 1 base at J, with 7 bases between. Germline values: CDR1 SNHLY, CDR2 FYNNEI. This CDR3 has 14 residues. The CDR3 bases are TGTGCCAGCAGTGAGCGATCAAGCAATCAGCCCCAGCATTTT. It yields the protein CASSERSSNQPQHF.

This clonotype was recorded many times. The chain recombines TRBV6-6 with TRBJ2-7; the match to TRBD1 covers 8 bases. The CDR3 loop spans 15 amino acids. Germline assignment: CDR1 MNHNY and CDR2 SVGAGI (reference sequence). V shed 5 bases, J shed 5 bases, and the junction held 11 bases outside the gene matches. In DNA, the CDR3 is TGTGCCAGCAGTAACGCAGGACAGGGTAGGCACGAGCAGTACTTC. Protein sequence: CASSNAGQGRHEQYF.

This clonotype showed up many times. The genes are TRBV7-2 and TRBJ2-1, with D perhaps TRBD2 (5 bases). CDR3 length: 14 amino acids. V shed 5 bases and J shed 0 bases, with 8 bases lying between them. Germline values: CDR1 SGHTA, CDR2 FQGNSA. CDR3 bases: TGTGCCAGCAGCCTAGGGAGCTCCTACAATGAGCAGTTCTTC. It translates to CASSLGSSYNEQFF. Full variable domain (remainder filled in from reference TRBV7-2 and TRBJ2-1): GAGVSQSPSNKVTEKGKDVELRCDPISGHTALYWYRQSLGQGLEFLIYFQGNSAPDKSGLPSDRFSAERTGGSVSTLTIQRTQQEDSAVYLCASSLGSSYNEQFFGPGTRLTVL.

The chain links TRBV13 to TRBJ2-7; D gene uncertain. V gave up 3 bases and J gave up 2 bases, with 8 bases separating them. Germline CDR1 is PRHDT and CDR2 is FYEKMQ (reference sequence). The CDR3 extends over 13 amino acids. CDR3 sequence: CASSFGGPYEQYF. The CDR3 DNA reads TGTGCCAGCAGCTTTGGTGGCCCCTACGAGCAGTACTTC.

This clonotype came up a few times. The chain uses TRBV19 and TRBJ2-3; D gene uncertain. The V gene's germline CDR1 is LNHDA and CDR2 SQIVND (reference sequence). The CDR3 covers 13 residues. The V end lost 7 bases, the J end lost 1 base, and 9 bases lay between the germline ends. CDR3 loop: CASTETGTDTQYF. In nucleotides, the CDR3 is TGTGCCAGTACCGAGACTGGCACAGATACGCAGTATTTT.

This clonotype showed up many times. The DNA for the CDR3 is TGCGCCAGCAGCTCCGGGGGCATGCCGGGAGGCAATGAGCAGTTCTTC. Encoded protein: CASSSGGMPGGNEQFF. The chain carries TRBV5-1 and TRBJ2-1, with D possibly TRBD2 on 7 matching bases. There are 16 residues in the CDR3. Trimming took 3 bases from V and 6 from J, leaving 19 bases between them. CDR1 SGHRS and CDR2 YFSETQ come from the germline V gene.

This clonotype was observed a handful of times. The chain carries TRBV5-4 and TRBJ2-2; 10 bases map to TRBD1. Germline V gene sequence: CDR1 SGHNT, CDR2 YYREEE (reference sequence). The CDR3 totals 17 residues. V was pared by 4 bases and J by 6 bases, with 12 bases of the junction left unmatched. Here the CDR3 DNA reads TGTGCCAGCAGCCCCCCCGGACAGGGGGTGATTTCCGGGGAGCTGTTTTTT. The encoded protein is CASSPPGQGVISGELFF.

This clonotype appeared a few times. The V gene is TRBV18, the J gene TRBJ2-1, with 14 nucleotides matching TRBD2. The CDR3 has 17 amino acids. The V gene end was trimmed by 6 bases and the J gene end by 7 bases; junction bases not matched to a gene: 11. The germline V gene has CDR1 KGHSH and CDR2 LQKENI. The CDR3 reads CASSPPTSGRAGNEQFF. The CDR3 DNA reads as TGTGCCAGCTCGCCCCCGACTAGCGGGAGGGCCGGGAATGAGCAGTTCTTC.

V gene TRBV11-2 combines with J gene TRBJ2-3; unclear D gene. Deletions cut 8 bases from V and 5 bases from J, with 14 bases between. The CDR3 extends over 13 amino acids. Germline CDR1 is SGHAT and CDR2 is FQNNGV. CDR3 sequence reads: CASSLRFRDTQYF. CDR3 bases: TGTGCCAGCTCCCTAAGGTTTCGAGATACGCAGTATTTT.

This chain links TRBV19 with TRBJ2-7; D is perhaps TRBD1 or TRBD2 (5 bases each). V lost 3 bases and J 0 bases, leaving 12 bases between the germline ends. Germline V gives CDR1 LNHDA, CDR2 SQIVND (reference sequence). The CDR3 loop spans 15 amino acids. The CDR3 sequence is CASSIGDVPSYEQYF. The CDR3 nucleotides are TGTGCCAGTAGTATTGGGGACGTCCCCTCCTACGAGCAGTACTTC.

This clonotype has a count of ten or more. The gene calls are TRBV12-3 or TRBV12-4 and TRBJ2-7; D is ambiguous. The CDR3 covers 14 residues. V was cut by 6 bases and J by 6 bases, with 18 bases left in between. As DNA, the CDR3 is TGTGCCAGCAGCCTGGTACCCCTCCCTGGCGAGCAGTACTTC. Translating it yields CASSLVPLPGEQYF.

In DNA, the CDR3 is TGTGCCAGCAGCACCGGGACAGGGGAAGAGACCCAGTACTTC. Translation gives CASSTGTGEETQYF. The gene calls are TRBV7-9 and TRBJ2-5, with TRBD1 identical over 10 bases. The CDR3 is made up of 14 amino acids. Trimming cost V 5 bases and J 3 bases; bases outside gene matches: 3. The germline gives CDR1 SEHNR, CDR2 FQNEAQ (reference sequence).

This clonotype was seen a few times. The CDR3 nucleotides read TGTGCCTGGACGGCGGGGGGCTACAATGAGCAGTTCTTC. Translated: CAWTAGGYNEQFF. The gene calls are TRBV30 and TRBJ2-1; 8 bases are a match to TRBD2. CDR1 and CDR2 (germline): GTSNPN, SVGIG (reference sequence). J was trimmed by 3 bases and V by 4 bases; bases with no gene match: 2. CDR3 length equals 13 residues.

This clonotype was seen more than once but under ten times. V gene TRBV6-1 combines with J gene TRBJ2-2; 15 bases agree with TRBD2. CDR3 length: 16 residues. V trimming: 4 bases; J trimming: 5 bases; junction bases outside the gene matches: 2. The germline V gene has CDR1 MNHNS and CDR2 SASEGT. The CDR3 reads CASSGGLAGGTGELFF. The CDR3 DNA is TGTGCCAGCAGTGGGGGACTAGCGGGAGGAACCGGGGAGCTGTTTTTT.

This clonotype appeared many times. The CDR3, as DNA: TGTGCCAGCAGCCCCGGGAGGAGCGGGGGTATTAGTGATGAGCAGTTCTTC. Protein product: CASSPGRSGGISDEQFF. The V and J genes are TRBV6-6 and TRBJ2-1; 8 nucleotides match TRBD2. Germline V gene data show CDR1 as MNHNY and CDR2 as SVGAGI (reference sequence). V shed 6 bases, J shed 8 bases, and the junction held 18 bases outside the gene matches. CDR3 length: 17 residues.

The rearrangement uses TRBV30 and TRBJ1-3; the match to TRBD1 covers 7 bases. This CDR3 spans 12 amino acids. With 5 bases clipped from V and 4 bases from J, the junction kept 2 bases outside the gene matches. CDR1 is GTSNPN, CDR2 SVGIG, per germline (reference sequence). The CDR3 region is CAWGTAGNTIYF. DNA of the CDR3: TGTGCCTGGGGGACAGCCGGAAACACCATATATTTT.

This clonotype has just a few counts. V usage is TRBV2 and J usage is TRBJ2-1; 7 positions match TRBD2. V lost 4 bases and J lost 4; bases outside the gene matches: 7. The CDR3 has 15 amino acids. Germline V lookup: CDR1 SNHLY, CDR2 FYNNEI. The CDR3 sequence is CASSGMAGAYNEQFF. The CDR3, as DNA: TGTGCCAGCAGTGGAATGGCGGGAGCATACAATGAGCAGTTCTTC.

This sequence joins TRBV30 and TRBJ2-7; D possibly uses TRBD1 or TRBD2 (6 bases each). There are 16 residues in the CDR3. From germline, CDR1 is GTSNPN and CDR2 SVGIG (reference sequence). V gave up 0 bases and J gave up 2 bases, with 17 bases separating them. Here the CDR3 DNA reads TGTGCCTGGAGTGTAGGCCCGATGGGGGGCCCCTACGAGCAGTACTTC. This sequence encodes CAWSVGPMGGPYEQYF.

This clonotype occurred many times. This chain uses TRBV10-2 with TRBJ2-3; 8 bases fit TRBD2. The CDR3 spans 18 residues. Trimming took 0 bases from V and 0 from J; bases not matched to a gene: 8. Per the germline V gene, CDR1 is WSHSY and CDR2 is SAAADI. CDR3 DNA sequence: TGCGCCAGCAGTGAGTCAGCGGGAGTGTCCTCTAGCACAGATACGCAGTATTTT. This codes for CASSESAGVSSSTDTQYF.